The 18 T cell receptor beta chains reported below all come from one sample, sequenced in a study of blood T cell repertoires in COVID-19. Method: immunoSEQ multiplex PCR; TCRdb's copy keeps in-frame clones and lacks some. Here the sample spans under 300,000 clones, 75% to 90% being singletons. Sequences were obtained from peripheral blood. Every receptor here comes from a woman in her 70s with COVID-19, enrolled during active disease.

V usage is TRBV2 and J usage is TRBJ1-5; 7 nucleotides match TRBD1. Germline loops: CDR1 SNHLY, CDR2 FYNNEI. V lost 6 bases and J lost 6; bases outside the gene matches: 8. The CDR3 length is 14 residues. The CDR3 DNA is TGTGCCAGCAGGCCACAGGGGTTGGGTCAGCCCCAGCATTTT. Translating it yields CASRPQGLGQPQHF.

This clone was observed once. The chain couples TRBV6-1 to TRBJ2-1; tentatively, D is TRBD2 (7 bases). Germline V gene data show CDR1 as MNHNS and CDR2 as SASEGT. This CDR3 is built from 16 residues. V lost 2 bases and J 2 bases, leaving 13 bases between the germline ends. CDR3 sequence: CASSEFRGAAYNEQFF. The CDR3 region has the DNA TGTGCCAGCAGTGAATTTCGGGGGGCCGCCTACAATGAGCAGTTCTTC.

The V gene is TRBV7-2, the J gene TRBJ2-3; 8 positions agree with TRBD1. The CDR3 has 16 amino acids. CDR1 is SGHTA and CDR2 is FQGNSA in the germline V gene. V was pared by 1 base and J by 2 bases, with 5 bases of the junction left unmatched. The CDR3 reads CASSLGRDRFTDTQYF. The CDR3 DNA is TGTGCCAGCAGCTTAGGGCGGGACAGGTTCACAGATACGCAGTATTTT.

Only a few counts were recorded for this clone. The V gene is TRBV27, the J gene TRBJ2-3; maybe TRBD2 (7 bases). The CDR3 contains 14 residues. V was shortened by 7 bases and J by 2 bases, with 13 bases between the two germline ends. Germline values: CDR1 MNHEY, CDR2 SMNVEV (reference sequence). The CDR3, as DNA: TGTGCCAGCACCCGGGGGGCTTACACAGATACGCAGTATTTT. Its translation is CASTRGAYTDTQYF.

The rearrangement links TRBV5-1 to TRBJ1-1; D is ambiguous. CDR1 is SGHRS and CDR2 is YFSETQ in the germline V gene. V was pared by 1 base and J by 0 bases, with 7 bases between. CDR3 length equals 14 residues. CDR3 loop: CASSLYTLNTEAFF. The CDR3 nucleotides read TGCGCCAGCAGCTTGTATACTCTGAACACTGAAGCTTTCTTT.

This clone was recorded once. V and J are TRBV7-2 and TRBJ1-1; 8 bases match TRBD1. The CDR3 has 15 amino acids. Germline CDR1 and CDR2: SGHTA and FQGNSA. J lost 0 bases, V lost 5 bases, and 5 bases had no gene match. CDR3 region: CASSPQTGVNTEAFF. The CDR3 DNA reads TGTGCCAGCAGCCCCCAGACAGGGGTGAACACTGAAGCTTTCTTT. The whole variable domain, filled in from reference TRBV7-2 and TRBJ1-1, reads GAGVSQSPSNKVTEKGKDVELRCDPISGHTALYWYRQSLGQGLEFLIYFQGNSAPDKSGLPSDRFSAERTGGSVSTLTIQRTQQEDSAVYLCASSPQTGVNTEAFFGQGTRLTVV.

This sequence joins TRBV5-1 and TRBJ2-6, with D unresolved. The V end lost 1 base, the J end lost 4 bases, and 6 bases lay between the germline ends. Germline CDR1 and CDR2: SGHRS and YFSETQ. This CDR3 has 14 residues. The chain's CDR3 is CASSLRSGANVLTF. As DNA, the CDR3 is TGCGCCAGCAGCTTGCGGTCCGGGGCCAACGTCCTGACTTTC.

This clone was counted between two and nine times. The rearrangement links TRBV4-3 to TRBJ1-2; the match to TRBD1 covers 7 bases. The junction had 11 bases not matched to a gene; V was cut back by 5 bases and J by 5 bases. The CDR3 loop spans 15 amino acids. In germline, CDR1 is LGHNA, CDR2 YSLEER. The CDR3 is CASSFTDRDNYGYTF. In DNA form, the CDR3 reads TGCGCCAGCAGCTTTACAGACAGGGACAATTATGGCTACACCTTC.

The gene calls are TRBV2 and TRBJ1-1; maybe TRBD1 (5 bases). This CDR3 contains 14 residues. CDR1 is SNHLY and CDR2 is FYNNEI in the germline V gene. Trimming pared 8 bases from V and 4 bases from J, leaving 17 bases between. Here the CDR3 reads CASVPGGVGTEAFF. DNA of the CDR3: TGTGCCAGCGTCCCGGGGGGGGTTGGCACTGAAGCTTTCTTT. Complete variable domain (other parts from reference TRBV2 and TRBJ1-1): EPEVTQTPSHQVTQMGQEVILRCVPISNHLYFYWYRQILGQKVEFLVSFYNNEISEKSEIFDDQFSVERPDGSNFTLKIRSTKLEDSAMYFCASVPGGVGTEAFFGQGTRLTVV.

To note about this clone: The conserved final phenylalanine or tryptophan is absent from the CDR3, which likely points to a read error. The DNA is omitted, as the CDR3 cannot be located on it reliably, and the CDR3 follows TCRdb's listing. V gene TRBV11-2 combines with J gene TRBJ1-2; the table assigns TRBD1, which was not confirmed against the DNA. The CDR3 is 12 amino acids long, termini counted. The germline V gene has CDR1 SGHAT and CDR2 FQNNGV. The CDR3 sequence is CASSFPLTGEDC.

The chain links TRBV5-1 to TRBJ2-7; possible D gene TRBD2, 6 bases. V gave up 0 bases and J gave up 2 bases, with 9 bases separating them. The CDR3 sequence is 14 residues long. Germline V gene lookup returns CDR1 SGHRS and CDR2 YFSETQ. The CDR3 region has the DNA TGCGCCAGCAGCTTGGACGGGGGTACCTACGAGCAGTACTTC. Amino acids: CASSLDGGTYEQYF.

The chain employs TRBV7-3 and TRBJ2-2; D unresolved. The V gene lost 1 base and the J gene lost 8 bases, with 8 bases spanning the gap. Germline-derived CDR1 and CDR2 are SGHTA and FQGTGA. There are 13 residues in the CDR3. Here the CDR3 reads CASSLITEGELFF. The DNA for the CDR3 is TGTGCCAGCAGCTTAATTACCGAGGGGGAGCTGTTTTTT.

CDR3 DNA sequence: TGTGCCAGCGGGGACAGGGGGCGAGCTAACTATGGCTACACCTTC. Translating gives CASGDRGRANYGYTF. The chain joins TRBV2 to TRBJ1-2; 12 bases match TRBD1. There are 15 residues in the CDR3. The trim removed 8 bases at V and 0 bases at J, leaving 4 bases unmatched. From germline, CDR1 is SNHLY and CDR2 FYNNEI.

The chain joins TRBV7-2 to TRBJ1-2, with 10 bases lining up with TRBD1. This CDR3 has 15 residues. J was trimmed by 8 bases and V by 2 bases; bases with no gene match: 8. Germline V gene sequence: CDR1 SGHTA, CDR2 FQGNSA. The CDR3 nucleotides read TGTGCCAGCAGCTTAAATGGACAGGGGGTACAAGGCTACACCTTC. Its protein is CASSLNGQGVQGYTF.

This chain connects TRBV28 to TRBJ1-2; tentative D call: TRBD1 (6 bases). Germline V gene data show CDR1 as MDHEN and CDR2 as SYDVKM. The CDR3 has 14 residues. Trimming removed 3 bases from V and 4 bases from J, with 12 bases in between. This CDR3 is CASSLGQGSYGYTF. The CDR3 region has the DNA TGTGCCAGCAGTTTGGGGCAGGGGAGCTATGGCTACACCTTC.

The J gene is TRBJ2-5, the V gene TRBV27; TRBD1 is a possible D gene (6 bases). Germline V gene lookup returns CDR1 MNHEY and CDR2 SMNVEV (reference sequence). Trimming left V 2 bases short and J 2 bases short, with 15 bases between. CDR3 length: 16 amino acids. As DNA, the CDR3 is TGTGCCAGCAGTTTACGAGGACAGATCGCACAAGAGACCCAGTACTTC. As protein: CASSLRGQIAQETQYF.

This clone was detected only a few times. The chain couples TRBV6-2 or TRBV6-3 to TRBJ1-5; D remains unclear. This CDR3 spans 14 amino acids. V was pared by 5 bases and J by 5 bases, with 13 bases between. Germline lookup yields CDR1 MNHEY and CDR2 SVGEGT. The CDR3 region is CASSPRRGDQPQHF. CDR3 in DNA: TGTGCCAGCAGTCCCCGACGGGGAGATCAGCCCCAGCATTTT.

The chain links TRBV5-1 to TRBJ2-1; tentatively, D is TRBD1 (6 bases). In germline, CDR1 is SGHRS, CDR2 YFSETQ. CDR3 length: 14 residues. With 2 bases removed from V and 3 bases from J, the gap between germline ends came to 9 bases. CDR3 residues: CASSFGQSYNEQFF. For the CDR3, the DNA is TGCGCCAGCAGCTTTGGACAGAGCTACAATGAGCAGTTCTTC.